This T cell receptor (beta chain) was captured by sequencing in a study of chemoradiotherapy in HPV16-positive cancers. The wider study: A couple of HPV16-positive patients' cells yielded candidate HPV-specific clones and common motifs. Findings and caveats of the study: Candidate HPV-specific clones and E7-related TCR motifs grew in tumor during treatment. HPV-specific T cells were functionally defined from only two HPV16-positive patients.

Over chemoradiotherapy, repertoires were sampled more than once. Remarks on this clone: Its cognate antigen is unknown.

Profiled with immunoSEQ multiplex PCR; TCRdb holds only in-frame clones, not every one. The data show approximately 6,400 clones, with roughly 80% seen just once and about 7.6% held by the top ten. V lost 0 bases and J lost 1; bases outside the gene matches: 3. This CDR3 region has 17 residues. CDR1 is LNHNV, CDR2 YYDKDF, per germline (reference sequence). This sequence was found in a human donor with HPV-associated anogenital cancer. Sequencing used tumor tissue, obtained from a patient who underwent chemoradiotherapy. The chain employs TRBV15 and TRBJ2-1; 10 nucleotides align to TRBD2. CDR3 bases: TGTGCCACCAGCAGAGATCAGCGGGGGGGATCCTACAATGAGCAGTTCTTC. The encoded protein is CATSRDQRGGSYNEQFF.